The next 2 T cell receptor beta chains were all read from a single sample in a study of T cell repertoires in cytomegalovirus infection. TCRdb called the reads again in MiXCR, with one record for every CDR3 protein. Among approximately 630,000 distinct CDR3 sequences listed, approximately 25% were seen once. Sequenced sample: CD8+ T cells from PBMCs. The receptor set was obtained from a human donor in good health (CMV status not recorded). Some clones in this sample may be carry-over from other donors' samples.

This clonotype was detected only a few times. The gene calls are TRBV6-1 and TRBJ2-7; tentative D call: TRBD2 (6 bases). V was clipped by 6 bases and J by 7 bases, with 19 bases between them. Germline-derived CDR1 and CDR2 are MNHNS and SASEGT. CDR3 size: 14 residues. CDR3 residues: CASRLVLEAGEQYV. The CDR3 region has the DNA TGTGCCAGCAGACTCGTCTTGGAGGCGGGGGAGCAGTACGTC.

This clonotype turned up a few times. The chain uses TRBV7-9 and TRBJ1-3; D is ambiguous. CDR1 and CDR2 (germline): SEHNR, FQNEAQ (reference sequence). This CDR3 comprises 13 residues. Trimming stripped 5 bases from V and 0 bases from J, with 5 bases between. CDR3 bases: TGTGCCAGCAGCCCCCGCTCTGGAAACACCATATATTTT. This translates into CASSPRSGNTIYF. Variable domain in full (rest from reference TRBV7-9 and TRBJ1-3): DTGVSQNPRHKITKRGQNVTFRCDPISEHNRLYWYRQTLGQGPEFLTYFQNEAQLEKSRLLSDRFSAERPKGSFSTLEIQRTEQGDSAMYLCASSPRSGNTIYFGEGSWLTVV.